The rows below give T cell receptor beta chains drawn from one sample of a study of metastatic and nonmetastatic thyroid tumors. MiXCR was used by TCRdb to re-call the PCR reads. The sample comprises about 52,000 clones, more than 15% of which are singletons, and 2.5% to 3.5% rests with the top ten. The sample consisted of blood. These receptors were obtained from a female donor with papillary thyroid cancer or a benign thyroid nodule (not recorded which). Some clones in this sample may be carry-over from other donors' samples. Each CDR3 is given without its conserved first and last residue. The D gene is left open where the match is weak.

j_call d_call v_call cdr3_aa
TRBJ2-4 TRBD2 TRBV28 ASSPASGATKENIQY
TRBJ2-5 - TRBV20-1 SARPLRDSAPRETQY
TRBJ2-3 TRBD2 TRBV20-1 SARPGLAGVRRTDTQY
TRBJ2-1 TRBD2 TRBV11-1 ASSLLPGLAGVDNEQF
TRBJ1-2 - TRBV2 ASSEGQLYGYT
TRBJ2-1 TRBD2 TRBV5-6 ASSRGAGTSAYNEQF
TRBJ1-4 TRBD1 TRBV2 ASRKDRGSEKLF
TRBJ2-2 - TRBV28 ASSSPPGELS
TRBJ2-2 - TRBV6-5 ASIYRTVGDTVELF
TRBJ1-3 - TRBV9 ASSVSSGNTIY
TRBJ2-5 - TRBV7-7 ASSLGTGGQETQY
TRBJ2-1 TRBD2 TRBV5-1 ASSLAGVVNEQF
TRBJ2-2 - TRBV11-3 ASSQGWPVPGELF
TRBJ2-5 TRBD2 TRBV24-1 ATSDSLAYQETQY
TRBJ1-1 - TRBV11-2 ASSRPAEAF